Listed below are T cell receptor beta chains from one sample, sequenced in a study of cytomegalovirus exposure and HLA in healthy donors. Sequenced by immunoSEQ multiplex PCR; TCRdb stores in-frame clones only, minus some. The sample includes around 150,000 clones, 75% to 90% of them seen just once. Sample: PBMCs. The receptors here all came from a human donor in good health. Both conserved end residues are part of each CDR3. A D gene is named only where the DNA matches it firmly. The listing skips clone size in some rows; elsewhere it reads once, few, many or a size class.

d_gene,v_gene,abundance,j_gene,CDR3nt,CDR3aa
NA,TRBV7-2,NA,TRBJ1-2,TGTGCCAGCAGCATAGGGCCCTATGGCTACACCTTC,CASSIGPYGYTF
TRBD1,TRBV29-1,once,TRBJ2-7,TGCAGCGCAGGGGGACAGCTCTACGAGCAGTACTTC,CSAGGQLYEQYF
TRBD1,TRBV5-6,NA,TRBJ2-7,TGTGCCAGCAGCACCGGGACAGCCTACGAGCAGTACTTC,CASSTGTAYEQYF
NA,TRBV28,NA,TRBJ2-7,TGTGCCAGCAGTTTTTCCCAGGGGACCTACGAGCAGTACTTC,CASSFSQGTYEQYF
NA,TRBV27,NA,TRBJ2-7,TGTGCCAGCAGTTTATTACGCACGACATACGAGCAGTACTTC,CASSLLRTTYEQYF
TRBD1,TRBV5-1,NA,TRBJ2-1,TGCGCCAGCAGCTTGGAGACAGGGGTTAATGAGCAGTTCTTC,CASSLETGVNEQFF
NA,TRBV27,NA,TRBJ2-1,TGTGCCAGCAGTTCACTACGGGGGAAAACACACAATGAGCAGTTCTTC,CASSSLRGKTHNEQFF
TRBD1,TRBV5-6,NA,TRBJ2-7,TGTGCCAGCAGCTTGGTAGGACAGGGCTCCTACGAGCAGTACTTC,CASSLVGQGSYEQYF
NA,TRBV5-1,NA,TRBJ2-7,TGCGCCAGCAGCTTTCAGGGAGAGCAGTACTTC,CASSFQGEQYF
TRBD1,TRBV6-5,NA,TRBJ1-4,TGTGCCAGCAGGTCGACAGGGAATAATGAAAAACTGTTTTTT,CASRSTGNNEKLFF
TRBD2,TRBV2,once,TRBJ2-5,TGTGCCAGCAGAGCGGGGGCGGGCCAAGAGACCCAGTACTTC,CASRAGAGQETQYF
NA,TRBV19,once,TRBJ2-7,TGTGCCAGTAGTATTGGAGGCTCCTACGAGCAGTACTTC,CASSIGGSYEQYF
NA,TRBV7-9,once,TRBJ1-5,TGTGCCAGCAGCTTAGGAGGTTTCTCCAGCCAGCCCCAGCATTTT,CASSLGGFSSQPQHF
NA,TRBV7-2,few,TRBJ1-1,TGTGCCAGCAGCTTAGGGGACACCCGACGTTACACTGAAGCTTTCTTT,CASSLGDTRRYTEAFF
NA,TRBV10-3,NA,TRBJ1-1,TGTGCCATCAAACCCCAATCAGGTGCTTCTGCTTTCTTT,CAIKPQSGASAFF
NA,TRBV10-1,few,TRBJ2-7,TGCGCCAGCAAAGCAGGGCCTGGCCCCTACGAGCAGTACTTC,CASKAGPGPYEQYF
TRBD2,TRBV9,NA,TRBJ2-5,TGTGCCAGCAGCGTAGATAGAGCGGGGGCCAGCAGGGAGACCCAGTACTTC,CASSVDRAGASRETQYF
NA,TRBV7-8,NA,TRBJ1-4,TGTGCCAGCAGCAACACGAGGGTAGGAGGTGAAAAACTGTTTTTT,CASSNTRVGGEKLFF